Below are 8 T cell receptor beta chains sequenced from a single sample in a study of response to subunit inactivated influenza vaccine. MiXCR, run by TCRdb on the RT-PCR reads, gives a single entry per CDR3 protein. The table includes 150,000 or so distinct CDR3 sequences, approximately 12% detected once. This sample comprised CD8+ T cells sorted from PBMCs, obtained around 25 months after vaccination. All receptors derive from a man between 50 and 75 years old who received an inactivated influenza vaccine.

This clonotype showed up just once. The chain carries TRBV5-1 and TRBJ2-7; D may be TRBD2 (6 bases). The V gene's germline CDR1 is SGHRS and CDR2 YFSETQ. This CDR3 is built from 15 residues. V lost 4 bases to trimming and J lost 7 bases, with 21 bases between them. The CDR3 loop is CASSPDGTWDLEQYF. In DNA form, the CDR3 reads TGCGCCAGCAGCCCGGATGGGACGTGGGACTTGGAGCAGTACTTC.

Notes on this clonotype: A read error is possible here, since a much larger clone lies one base away. This chain connects TRBV6-1 to TRBJ2-7; D is perhaps TRBD1 (5 bases). The CDR3 spans 13 residues. Germline CDR1 reads MNHNS; CDR2 reads SASEGT. The germline V and J ends were trimmed by 9 bases and 7 bases, with 19 bases remaining between them. CDR3 in DNA: TGTGCCAGTTCCTCAGGGCTAGTGGATGAGCAGTACTTC. Translated, it gives CASSSGLVDEQYF.

This clonotype was observed many times. The genes are TRBV4-1 and TRBJ1-4, with D perhaps matching TRBD1 (5 bases). Trimming took off 3 bases at V and 8 bases at J, with 19 bases between the two ends. The CDR3 is 16 amino acids. Germline loops: CDR1 MGHRA, CDR2 YSYEKL. The CDR3 loop is CASSQGWVREGEKLFF. In DNA form, the CDR3 reads TGCGCCAGCAGCCAGGGTTGGGTCAGGGAAGGCGAAAAACTGTTTTTT.

This clonotype is categorized as medium-sized. V and J are TRBV27 and TRBJ2-7; D not resolved. Germline V gene lookup returns CDR1 MNHEY and CDR2 SMNVEV (reference sequence). Trimming cost V 7 bases and J 3 bases, with 10 bases left between them. CDR3 size: 12 residues. CDR3 in amino acids: CASTSGSYEQYF. For the CDR3, the DNA is TGTGCCAGCACCTCGGGTAGCTACGAGCAGTACTTC.

DNA for the CDR3: TGCAGTGCTAGAGATCTGGTGACTAGCGGCTACGAGCAGTACTTC. This gives the protein CSARDLVTSGYEQYF. V usage is TRBV20-1 and J usage is TRBJ2-7, with 9 nucleotides matching TRBD2. Germline CDR1 DFQATT, CDR2 SNEGSKA (reference sequence). This CDR3 is 15 amino acids long. J gave up 3 bases and V 0 bases, and 6 bases lay outside the gene matches.

This clonotype was recorded a few times. This sequence joins TRBV28 and TRBJ2-7, with 8 nucleotides matching TRBD2. The CDR3 loop spans 14 amino acids. The germline V gene encodes CDR1 MDHEN and CDR2 SYDVKM. After removal of 3 bases from V and 5 bases from J, the junction contained 6 bases not matched to a gene. CDR3 region: CASSLFSGTHEQYF. DNA for the CDR3: TGTGCCAGCAGTTTGTTTAGCGGGACACACGAGCAGTACTTC.

This clonotype was counted ten times or more. This rearrangement joins TRBV7-8 to TRBJ2-1; D remains unclear. Germline CDR1 is SGHVS and CDR2 is FQNEAQ. The V end lost 3 bases, the J end lost 8 bases, and 11 bases lay between the germline ends. CDR3 length equals 13 residues. The CDR3: CASSFGQTDEQFF. DNA for the CDR3: TGTGCCAGCAGCTTTGGTCAGACCGATGAGCAGTTCTTC.

This clonotype was seen ten or more times. The chain joins TRBV10-3 to TRBJ1-5; 11 bases are a match to TRBD1. V lost 0 bases and J lost 2; bases outside the gene matches: 3. Germline assignment: CDR1 ENHRY and CDR2 SYGVKD. The CDR3 has 17 residues. In DNA form, the CDR3 reads TGTGCCATCAGTGAGTCGCCGGGACAGGGGGGCAATCAGCCCCAGCATTTT. Protein: CAISESPGQGGNQPQHF.